This section outlines one T cell receptor beta chain sequence together with its context. Antigen specificity is unknown. Germline lookup yields CDR1 SGHRS and CDR2 YFSETQ. The trim removed 1 base at V and 7 bases at J, leaving 7 bases unmatched. The CDR3 covers 14 residues. Sequenced by immunoSEQ multiplex PCR; TCRdb stores in-frame clones only, minus some. The table has some 150,000 clones, roughly 94% seen once. The entry originates in a study of T cell responses to AZD1222 COVID-19 vaccine. Study-wide results and caveats: Regions 160-218 and 743-854 dominated among vaccine-associated CD4 TCRs spanning spike. Reportedly, nearly half the spike-specific TCRs target unmutated variant regions.

The clonotype comes from an adult in good health. The starting material was peripheral blood, obtained on day 0 of MenACWY control vaccination. The J gene is TRBJ1-1, the V gene TRBV5-1; 7 positions match TRBD1. DNA of the CDR3: TGCGCCAGCAGCTTGACAGACAGGGTCAGTGAAGCTTTCTTT. Protein product: CASSLTDRVSEAFF.